Listed below are T cell receptor beta chains from one sample, sequenced in a study of CD8 T cells in ankylosing spondylitis. TCRdb ran MiXCR on the 5' RACE reads and lists one entry per CDR3 protein. The sample lists about 130,000 distinct CDR3 sequences, around 7% seen once, with 9% to 15% in the top ten. Sequenced material: blood, either unsorted or a sorted T cell fraction (not recorded which). The receptors here all came from a male donor with ankylosing spondylitis or in good health (not recorded which). CDR3s include the opening cysteine and the closing phenylalanine or tryptophan. A D gene is named only where the DNA matches it firmly. Clone sizes are given selectively: once, few, many, or a class where the clone is expanded.

abundance	j_gene	v_gene	d_gene	CDR3aa	CDR3nt
many	TRBJ2-7	TRBV7-2	TRBD2	CASSTTSGSYEQYF	TGTGCCAGCAGCACGACTAGCGGGAGTTACGAGCAGTACTTC
many	TRBJ1-1	TRBV27	TRBD1	CASSSDRALYTEAFF	TGTGCCAGCAGTTCAGACAGGGCCCTCTACACTGAAGCTTTCTTT
many	TRBJ2-1	TRBV12-3/TRBV12-4	.	CASSPEQFF	TGTGCCAGCAGCCCCGAGCAGTTCTTC
many	TRBJ2-7	TRBV3-1	.	CASSQSHGDEQYF	TGTGCCAGCAGCCAAAGCCACGGTGACGAGCAGTACTTC
many	TRBJ2-3	TRBV7-9	.	CASSSPGQSSTDTQYF	TGTGCCAGCAGCTCCCCCGGACAGTCTAGCACAGATACGCAGTATTTT
many	TRBJ2-7	TRBV5-1	.	CASSLELARSYEQYF	TGCGCCAGCAGCTTGGAACTAGCTAGGTCCTACGAGCAGTACTTC
.	TRBJ2-5	TRBV20-1	.	CSATLAWGIETQYF	TGCAGTGCTACCCTCGCCTGGGGTATCGAGACCCAGTACTTC
.	TRBJ2-3	TRBV10-1	TRBD2	CASGPGRTTDTQYF	TGCGCCAGCGGTCCCGGGAGGACCACAGATACGCAGTATTTT
few	TRBJ2-1	TRBV4-1	TRBD1	CASSQDRGDEQFF	TGCGCCAGCAGCCAGGACAGGGGTGATGAGCAGTTCTTC
many	TRBJ2-1	TRBV7-3	.	CASSAKGSYNEQFF	TGTGCCAGCAGCGCAAAGGGTTCCTACAATGAGCAGTTCTTC
many	TRBJ2-7	TRBV20-1	.	CSATWRDGYEQYF	TGCAGTGCTACATGGCGGGACGGCTACGAGCAGTACTTC
many	TRBJ2-5	TRBV3-1	.	CASSQDGLFQETQYF	TGTGCCAGCAGCCAAGACGGGCTGTTTCAAGAGACCCAGTACTTC
many	TRBJ2-5	TRBV5-8	.	CASSLWAQGETQYF	TGTGCCAGCAGCTTGTGGGCACAAGGGGAGACCCAGTACTTC
many	TRBJ2-7	TRBV7-9	TRBD2	CASSLGAGLPYEQYF	TGTGCCAGCAGCTTAGGAGCGGGGCTTCCCTACGAGCAGTACTTC
many	TRBJ2-2	TRBV20-1	.	CSASATSNTGELFF	TGCAGTGCGTCCGCGACTTCGAACACCGGGGAGCTGTTTTTT
many	TRBJ2-7	TRBV10-3	.	CAINGPTTYEQYF	TGTGCCATCAATGGTCCCACAACCTACGAGCAGTACTTC
many	TRBJ1-5	TRBV5-1	.	CASSAQGEANQPQHF	TGCGCCAGCAGCGCACAGGGTGAGGCCAATCAGCCCCAGCATTTT
many	TRBJ2-1	TRBV29-1	TRBD1	CSVGTGKGYNEQFF	TGCAGCGTTGGGACAGGCAAGGGGTACAATGAGCAGTTCTTC
many	TRBJ1-1	TRBV5-1	.	CATTRAGWNTEAFF	TGCGCCACTACGAGGGCAGGATGGAACACTGAAGCTTTCTTT
many	TRBJ1-4	TRBV3-1	.	CASQGEGGEKLFF	TGTGCCAGCCAGGGAGAGGGCGGTGAAAAACTGTTTTTT
.	TRBJ2-1	TRBV11-1	TRBD2	CASSQGLAGERRFF	TGTGCCAGCAGCCAGGGACTAGCGGGAGAGAGGCGGTTCTTC
many	TRBJ1-2	TRBV28	.	CASNDPDGPGYTF	TGTGCCAGCAATGACCCTGACGGGCCTGGCTACACCTTC
many	TRBJ1-4	TRBV11-2	.	CASSPGQTNEKLFF	TGTGCCAGCAGCCCCGGACAGACTAATGAAAAACTGTTTTTT
many	TRBJ2-4	TRBV7-3	TRBD2	CASSPIGGGGFLAKNIQYF	TGTGCCAGCAGCCCCATAGGTGGCGGGGGTTTTCTAGCCAAAAACATTCAGTACTTC
few	TRBJ1-1	TRBV30	.	CAWSVLRAAPNTEAFF	TGTGCCTGGAGTGTACTTAGGGCAGCCCCGAACACTGAAGCTTTCTTT
few	TRBJ2-1	TRBV7-9	.	CASRAGDGPGEQFF	TGTGCCAGCAGGGCCGGGGACGGTCCAGGTGAGCAGTTCTTC
many	TRBJ2-2	TRBV30	.	CAWSGQSLHTGELFF	TGTGCCTGGAGTGGACAAAGCTTACACACCGGGGAGCTGTTTTTT
many	TRBJ1-4	TRBV10-3	.	CAISDRDTTTNEKLFF	TGTGCCATCAGTGACAGGGACACTACAACTAATGAAAAACTGTTTTTT
.	TRBJ2-4	TRBV12-3/TRBV12-4	.	CASSRGNIQYF	TGTGCCAGCTCCCGGGGGAACATTCAGTACTTC
many	TRBJ2-5	TRBV5-1	.	CASSQGREETQYF	TGCGCCAGCAGTCAAGGCAGGGAAGAGACCCAGTACTTC
many	TRBJ2-4	TRBV20-1	TRBD2	CSSRTSGAGNIQYF	TGCAGTTCACGGACTAGCGGGGCGGGAAACATTCAGTACTTC
many	TRBJ1-2	TRBV20-1	TRBD1	CSAYLGQGAYGYTF	TGCAGTGCTTACCTAGGACAGGGGGCCTATGGCTACACCTTC
many	TRBJ2-7	TRBV20-1	TRBD1	CSARERDSYEQYF	TGCAGTGCTAGAGAAAGGGACAGCTACGAGCAGTACTTC
many	TRBJ2-7	TRBV20-1	.	CSASPLLASSSYEQYF	TGCAGTGCTAGCCCTCTTCTAGCTTCGAGCTCCTACGAGCAGTACTTC
many	TRBJ2-7	TRBV20-1	.	CSAGTGDEQYF	TGCAGTGCGGGGACGGGAGACGAGCAGTACTTC
.	TRBJ2-5	TRBV4-2	.	CASSPARGISETQYF	TGTGCCAGCAGCCCAGCCCGGGGCATTTCAGAGACCCAGTACTTC
.	TRBJ1-4	TRBV20-1	TRBD1	CCARDLAGGAGKIEKLFF	TGCTGTGCTAGAGATCTAGCAGGGGGCGCCGGGAAGATTGAAAAACTGTTTTTT
many	TRBJ2-3	TRBV2	.	CASSEAQGQPTTQYF	TGTGCCAGCAGTGAAGCGCAGGGCCAACCAACTACGCAGTATTTT
many	TRBJ2-5	TRBV20-1	TRBD1	CSANTGVETQYF	TGCAGTGCTAACACAGGGGTCGAGACCCAGTACTTC
.	TRBJ1-5	TRBV12-3/TRBV12-4	.	CASSWVISQPQHF	TGTGCCAGCAGTTGGGTTATCTCCCAGCCCCAGCATTTT
many	TRBJ1-2	TRBV7-9	.	CASSSGAYGYTF	TGTGCCAGCAGCTCCGGGGCCTATGGCTACACCTTC
many	TRBJ1-1	TRBV20-1	.	CRGGGGTEAFF	TGTCGGGGGGGAGGGGGCACTGAAGCTTTCTTT
many	TRBJ2-3	TRBV18	.	CASSREAGYTDTQYF	TGTGCCAGCTCACGGGAAGCGGGCTACACAGATACGCAGTATTTT
many	TRBJ1-5	TRBV12-3/TRBV12-4	.	CASSIGRGLKPQHF	TGTGCCAGCAGTATTGGCAGGGGTTTGAAGCCCCAGCATTTT
many	TRBJ2-7	TRBV6-2/TRBV6-3	.	CASSSIEQYF	TGTGCCAGCAGTTCGATCGAGCAGTACTTC
few	TRBJ2-3	TRBV25-1	.	CASSETDTQYF	TGTGCCAGCAGTGAAACAGATACGCAGTATTTT
many	TRBJ1-5	TRBV5-1	.	CASSPGGQSQPQHF	TGCGCCAGCAGCCCGGGGGGCCAGTCTCAGCCCCAGCATTTT
many	TRBJ2-1	TRBV5-6	.	CASSLAVRLVVRSYNEQFF	TGTGCCAGCAGCTTGGCCGTCAGGCTGGTGGTCCGCTCCTACAATGAGCAGTTCTTC
many	TRBJ2-7	TRBV6-2/TRBV6-3	TRBD2	CASSYAAGGSYEQYF	TGTGCCAGCAGTTACGCGGCGGGAGGATCCTACGAGCAGTACTTC
.	TRBJ1-5	TRBV7-3	TRBD1	CASRGDRGLKNQPQHF	TGTGCCAGCAGGGGGGACAGGGGCCTGAAGAATCAGCCCCAGCATTTT
many	TRBJ2-1	TRBV6-5	.	CASSYSILWGLASGDEQFF	TGTGCCAGCAGTTACTCGATCCTGTGGGGACTCGCCTCGGGGGATGAGCAGTTCTTC
many	TRBJ1-1	TRBV6-2/TRBV6-3	.	CASRTDSLTREAEAFF	TGTGCCAGCAGGACCGACAGCTTAACTAGGGAGGCTGAAGCTTTCTTT
many	TRBJ2-3	TRBV20-1	.	CSARDRQGTDTQYF	TGCAGTGCTAGAGATCGACAGGGCACAGATACGCAGTATTTT
.	TRBJ2-7	TRBV20-1	.	CSASPLTRSYEQYF	TGCAGTGCTAGTCCGTTGACTAGGTCCTACGAGCAGTACTTC